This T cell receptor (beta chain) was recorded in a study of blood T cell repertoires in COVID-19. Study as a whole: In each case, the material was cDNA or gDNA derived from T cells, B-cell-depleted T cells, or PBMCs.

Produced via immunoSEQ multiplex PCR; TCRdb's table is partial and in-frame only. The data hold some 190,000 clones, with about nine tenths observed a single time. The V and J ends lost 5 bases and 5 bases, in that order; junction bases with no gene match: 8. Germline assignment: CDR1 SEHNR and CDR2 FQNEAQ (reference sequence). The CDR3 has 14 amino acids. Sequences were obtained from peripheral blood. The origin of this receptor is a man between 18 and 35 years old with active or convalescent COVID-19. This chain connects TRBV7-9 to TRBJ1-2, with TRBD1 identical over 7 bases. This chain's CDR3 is CASSGDSRAYGYTF. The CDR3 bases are TGTGCCAGCAGCGGGGACAGTAGAGCATATGGCTACACCTTC.